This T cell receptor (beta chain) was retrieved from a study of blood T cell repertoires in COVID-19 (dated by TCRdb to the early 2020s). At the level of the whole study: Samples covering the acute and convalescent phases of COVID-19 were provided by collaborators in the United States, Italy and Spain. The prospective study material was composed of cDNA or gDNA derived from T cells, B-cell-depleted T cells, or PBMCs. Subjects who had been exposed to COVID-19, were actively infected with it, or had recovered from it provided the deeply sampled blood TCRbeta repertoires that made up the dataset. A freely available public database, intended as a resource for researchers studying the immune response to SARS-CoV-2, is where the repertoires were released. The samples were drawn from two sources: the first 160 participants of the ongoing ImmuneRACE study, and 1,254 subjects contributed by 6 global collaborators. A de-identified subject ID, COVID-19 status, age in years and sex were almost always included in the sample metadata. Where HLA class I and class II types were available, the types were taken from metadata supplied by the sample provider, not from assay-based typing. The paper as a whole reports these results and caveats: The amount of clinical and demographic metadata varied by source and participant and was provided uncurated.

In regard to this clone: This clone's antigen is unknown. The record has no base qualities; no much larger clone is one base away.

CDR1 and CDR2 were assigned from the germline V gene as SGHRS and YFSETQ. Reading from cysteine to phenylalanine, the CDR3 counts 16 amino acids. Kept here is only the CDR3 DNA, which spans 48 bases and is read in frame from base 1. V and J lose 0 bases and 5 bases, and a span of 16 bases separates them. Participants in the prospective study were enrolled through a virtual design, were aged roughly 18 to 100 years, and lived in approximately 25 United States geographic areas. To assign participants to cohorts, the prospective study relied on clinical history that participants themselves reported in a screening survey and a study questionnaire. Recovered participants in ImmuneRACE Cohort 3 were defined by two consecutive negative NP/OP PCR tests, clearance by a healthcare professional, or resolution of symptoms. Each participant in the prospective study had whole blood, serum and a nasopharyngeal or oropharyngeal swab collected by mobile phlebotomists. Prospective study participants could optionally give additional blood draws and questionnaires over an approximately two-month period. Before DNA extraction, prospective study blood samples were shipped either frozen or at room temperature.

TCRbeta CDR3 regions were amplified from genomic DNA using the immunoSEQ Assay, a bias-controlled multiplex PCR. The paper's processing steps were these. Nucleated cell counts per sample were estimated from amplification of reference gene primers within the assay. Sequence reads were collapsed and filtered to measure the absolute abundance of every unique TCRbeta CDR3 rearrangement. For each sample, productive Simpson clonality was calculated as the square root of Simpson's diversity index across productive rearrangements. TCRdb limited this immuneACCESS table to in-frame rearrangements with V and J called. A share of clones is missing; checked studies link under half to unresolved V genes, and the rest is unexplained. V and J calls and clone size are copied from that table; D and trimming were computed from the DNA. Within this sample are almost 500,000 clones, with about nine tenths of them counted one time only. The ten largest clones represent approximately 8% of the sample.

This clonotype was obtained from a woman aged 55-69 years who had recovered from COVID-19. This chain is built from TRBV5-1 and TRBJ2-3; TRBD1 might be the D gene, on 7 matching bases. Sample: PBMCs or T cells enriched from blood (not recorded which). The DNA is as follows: TGCGCCAGCAGCTTGGTGGGGACTCCAGGGGGAGATACGCAGTATTTT. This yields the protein CASSLVGTPGGDTQYF. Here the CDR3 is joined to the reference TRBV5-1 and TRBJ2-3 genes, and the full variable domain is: KAGVTQTPRYLIKTRGQQVTLSCSPISGHRSVSWYQQTPGQGLQFLFEYFSETQRNKGNFPGRFSGRQFSNSRSEMNVSTLELGDSALYLCASSLVGTPGGDTQYFGPGTRLTVL.